These 20 T cell receptor beta chains came from one sample sequenced in a study of blood T cell repertoires in COVID-19. Sequencing used immunoSEQ multiplex PCR; TCRdb keeps in-frame clones, though not all of them. The data show tens of thousands of clones, roughly 74% seen once. Sample: peripheral blood. The receptors here all came from a human donor in a cohort sampled during active COVID-19.

This rearrangement joins TRBV15 to TRBJ2-1; 9 nucleotides agree with TRBD1. V lost 6 bases, J lost 2 bases, and 8 bases stayed unmatched. The CDR3 covers 16 residues. Germline loops: CDR1 LNHNV, CDR2 YYDKDF (reference sequence). In nucleotides, the CDR3 is TGTGCCACCAGAAGATCGGGACAGGGAACCTACAATGAGCAGTTCTTC. Residues: CATRRSGQGTYNEQFF.

The chain combines TRBV11-2 with TRBJ2-7; possibly TRBD2 for D (6 bases). V lost 1 base and J 4 bases, leaving 8 bases between the germline ends. The CDR3 spans 13 residues. Looked up from germline, CDR1 is SGHAT and CDR2 is FQNNGV. The CDR3 bases are TGTGCCAGCAGCTTAGGTAGCGGATACGAGCAGTACTTC. Protein product: CASSLGSGYEQYF.

The chain uses TRBV7-2 and TRBJ2-6; 10 nucleotides align to TRBD2. The CDR3 has 17 amino acids. V lost 5 bases, J lost 1 base, and 5 bases stayed unmatched. CDR1 and CDR2 (germline): SGHTA, FQGNSA. The CDR3 sequence is CASSASSGRSGANVLTF. The DNA of the CDR3 is TGTGCCAGCAGCGCCTCTAGCGGGAGATCTGGGGCCAACGTCCTGACTTTC.

The V and J genes are TRBV5-1 and TRBJ2-5; 7 bases agree with TRBD2. Looked up from germline, CDR1 is SGHRS and CDR2 is YFSETQ. The CDR3 is 15 residues long. J gave up 5 bases and V 4 bases, and 11 bases lay outside the gene matches. DNA of the CDR3: TGCGCCAGCAGCCGGGTACCGGGAGGAGGGGAGACCCAGTACTTC. Its translation: CASSRVPGGGETQYF.

The rearrangement uses TRBV30 and TRBJ1-3; 8 nucleotides align to TRBD1. The junction had 4 bases not matched to a gene; V was cut back by 0 bases and J by 6 bases. Per the germline V gene, CDR1 is GTSNPN and CDR2 is SVGIG (reference sequence). The length of the CDR3 is 14 residues. The CDR3 region is CAWSVGRGLNTIYF. As DNA, the CDR3 is TGTGCCTGGAGTGTAGGCAGGGGGCTAAACACCATATATTTT.

CDR3 loop: CASSGTGIRQPQHF. In DNA form, the CDR3 reads TGTGCCAGCAGTGGGACAGGTATTAGGCAGCCCCAGCATTTT. The chain uses TRBV2 and TRBJ1-5; TRBD1 matches at 7 bases. The CDR3 consists of 14 residues. Trimming at V came to 4 bases and at J to 7 bases, leaving 7 bases not matched to a gene. Germline assignment: CDR1 SNHLY and CDR2 FYNNEI.

The chain combines TRBV5-6 with TRBJ2-7, with D tentatively TRBD1 (5 bases). Trimming took off 4 bases at V and 3 bases at J, with 8 bases between the two ends. Looked up from germline, CDR1 is SGHDT and CDR2 is YYEEEE. This CDR3 is built from 12 residues. The CDR3 loop reads CASSSQGYEQYF. The CDR3 coding sequence is TGTGCCAGCAGCAGCCAGGGCTACGAGCAGTACTTC.

There are a few counts of this clone. The rearrangement links TRBV24-1 to TRBJ2-3, with D possibly TRBD1 on 5 matching bases. V was shortened by 3 bases and J by 0 bases, with 9 bases between the two germline ends. Germline values: CDR1 KGHDR, CDR2 SFDVKD. There are 15 residues in the CDR3. DNA for the CDR3: TGTGCCACCAGTGATGGGCAGGGAAGCACAGATACGCAGTATTTT. Translated: CATSDGQGSTDTQYF.

This clone was seen ten or more times. The rearrangement links TRBV19 to TRBJ2-5; 7 bases match TRBD2. With 5 bases clipped from V and 2 bases from J, the junction kept 11 bases outside the gene matches. Germline V gives CDR1 LNHDA, CDR2 SQIVND (reference sequence). The CDR3 consists of 16 residues. The CDR3 DNA reads as TGTGCCAGTAGTGCCCTACGGGGGGTAGGGCAAGAGACCCAGTACTTC. It translates to CASSALRGVGQETQYF.

V gene TRBV11-2 combines with J gene TRBJ1-6; TRBD1 matches 8 bases. Trimming cost V 4 bases and J 3 bases; bases outside gene matches: 8. Germline V gives CDR1 SGHAT, CDR2 FQNNGV. The CDR3 contains 17 residues. The CDR3 nucleotides are TGTGCCAGCAGCTCCCTCCGACAGGGGAACTATAATTCACCCCTCCACTTT. This encodes CASSSLRQGNYNSPLHF. Full variable domain (outside the CDR3, taken from reference TRBV11-2 and TRBJ1-6): EAGVAQSPRYKIIEKRQSVAFWCNPISGHATLYWYQQILGQGPKLLIQFQNNGVVDDSQLPKDRFSAERLKGVDSTLKIQPAKLEDSAVYLCASSSLRQGNYNSPLHFGNGTRLTVT.

The rearrangement links TRBV29-1 to TRBJ2-1; possibly TRBD2 for D (5 bases). Germline assignment: CDR1 SQVTM and CDR2 ANQGSEA. Trimming left V 5 bases short and J 8 bases short, with 16 bases between. This CDR3 region has 13 residues. This CDR3 reads CSVFSGKMDEQFF. The DNA for the CDR3 is TGCAGCGTTTTCAGCGGCAAGATGGATGAGCAGTTCTTC.

The rearrangement links TRBV6-5 to TRBJ2-7; the match to TRBD1 covers 7 bases. Trimming removed 7 bases from V and 3 bases from J; junction bases left unmatched: 9. Germline lookup yields CDR1 MNHEY and CDR2 SVGAGI. The CDR3 runs to 14 residues. As DNA, the CDR3 is TGTGCCAGCATCTCCAACAGGGGAAACTACGAGCAGTACTTC. It translates to CASISNRGNYEQYF.

The CDR3 sequence: CASMRGTGNTEAFF. CDR3 bases: TGTGCCAGTATGCGGGGGACCGGGAACACTGAAGCTTTCTTT. The gene calls are TRBV19 and TRBJ1-1, with a possible D match to TRBD1 (5 bases). The CDR3 covers 14 residues. The germline V gene encodes CDR1 LNHDA and CDR2 SQIVND (reference sequence). V was clipped by 7 bases and J by 1 base, with 13 bases between them.

The chain uses TRBV19 and TRBJ1-4; 8 bases align to TRBD1. Germline V gene lookup returns CDR1 LNHDA and CDR2 SQIVND (reference sequence). The V gene end was trimmed by 3 bases and the J gene end by 8 bases; junction bases not matched to a gene: 17. This CDR3 region has 18 residues. CDR3 protein: CASSIGPGQVITGEKLFF. In nucleotides, the CDR3 is TGTGCCAGTAGTATTGGGCCGGGACAGGTCATCACGGGGGAAAAACTGTTTTTT.

This chain links TRBV11-2 with TRBJ2-2, with no clear D. V lost 3 bases, J lost 6 bases, and 14 bases lay in between. The CDR3 has 15 amino acids. CDR1 and CDR2 (germline): SGHAT, FQNNGV. The CDR3 nucleotides read TGTGCCAGCAGCTTTGCGTCCCCGCCGCCCGGGGAGCTGTTTTTT. Protein product: CASSFASPPPGELFF.

The CDR3 sequence is CASSGGREVSYEQYF. The CDR3 region has the DNA TGTGCCAGCAGCGGGGGTCGGGAGGTCTCCTACGAGCAGTACTTC. This chain joins TRBV5-4 and TRBJ2-7, with 7 bases fitting TRBD2. The trim removed 4 bases at V and 0 bases at J, leaving 7 bases unmatched. In germline, CDR1 is SGHNT, CDR2 YYREEE (reference sequence). The CDR3 is 15 amino acids.

The rearrangement joins TRBV6-1 to TRBJ1-6, with 11 bases lining up with TRBD1. V shed 1 base, J shed 11 bases, and the junction held 10 bases outside the gene matches. Germline-derived CDR1 and CDR2 are MNHNS and SASEGT. The CDR3 sequence is 17 residues long. CDR3 loop: CASSEGGQGVGTPPLHF. The CDR3 DNA is TGTGCCAGCAGTGAAGGGGGACAGGGGGTGGGTACTCCACCCCTCCACTTT.

This clone has only one observation. The rearrangement joins TRBV5-4 to TRBJ2-7; tentative D call: TRBD1 (5 bases). This CDR3 is built from 17 residues. The V and J ends lost 2 bases and 1 base respectively, with 19 bases between them. Germline values: CDR1 SGHNT, CDR2 YYREEE (reference sequence). CDR3 nucleotides: TGTGCCAGCAGCTTTGGCCAAGGGGAAGCCGGATCCTACGAGCAGTACTTC. The encoded protein is CASSFGQGEAGSYEQYF.

The rearrangement uses TRBV3-1 (or the pseudogene TRBV3-2) and TRBJ2-5; D perhaps matches TRBD1 (5 bases). Trimming removed 4 bases from V and 1 base from J, with 10 bases in between. Germline CDR1 and CDR2: LGHDT and YNNKEL (reference sequence). CDR3 length: 14 amino acids. CDR3 bases: TGTGCCAGCAGCCTTAGGGGTGGCCAAGAGACCCAGTACTTC. Translated, it gives CASSLRGGQETQYF.

This chain links TRBV29-1 with TRBJ1-2; a weak D match, TRBD1 (5 bases). The V gene's germline CDR1 is SQVTM and CDR2 ANQGSEA. This CDR3 has 14 residues. With 5 bases removed from V and 4 bases from J, the gap between germline ends came to 17 bases. The CDR3 DNA is TGCAGCGTTCGGGGGGTTTCTATAGCCTATGGCTACACCTTC. It is translated as CSVRGVSIAYGYTF.